Below are 6 T cell receptor beta chains sequenced from a single sample in a study of cytomegalovirus exposure and HLA in healthy donors. It was with 60 Vbeta and 13 Jbeta primers that the PCR ran. Only in-frame clones appear in the TCRdb table, and some are missing; sequencing was by immunoSEQ multiplex PCR. Among 200,000 or so clones listed, approximately 80% were seen once. The sequenced sample was PBMCs. These receptors were taken from a man between 45 and 60 years old in good health and CMV-seronegative.

The chain has TRBV20-1 and TRBJ2-7, with D perhaps matching TRBD1 (6 bases). The ends were cut back, 5 bases at V and 4 bases at J, with 9 bases in the middle. Germline V gene lookup returns CDR1 DFQATT and CDR2 SNEGSKA (reference sequence). This CDR3 is built from 11 residues. In DNA, the CDR3 is TGCAGTGCTTTACAGGGTTACGAGCAGTACTTC. This encodes CSALQGYEQYF.

The chain is built from TRBV5-1 and TRBJ1-1, with a tentative D call TRBD1 (5 bases). The CDR3 runs to 15 residues. The germline CDR1 and CDR2 sequences are SGHRS and YFSETQ. V was pared by 0 bases and J by 0 bases, with 9 bases between. The CDR3 loop is CASSLVRGLNTEAFF. The CDR3 bases are TGCGCCAGCAGCTTGGTACGGGGGTTGAACACTGAAGCTTTCTTT.

This clone was counted between two and nine times. The chain has TRBV7-6 and TRBJ2-1, with TRBD2 matching over 11 bases. V shed 5 bases and J 6 bases; nucleotides not matched to a gene: 6. This CDR3 comprises 15 residues. The V gene's germline CDR1 is SGHVS and CDR2 FNYEAQ. The CDR3 DNA sequence: TGTGCCAGCAGCGGGGCCGGGACTAGCGGCAATGAGCAGTTCTTC. As protein: CASSGAGTSGNEQFF.

The rearrangement joins TRBV30 to TRBJ1-2; 7 positions agree with TRBD1. Germline V gene sequence: CDR1 GTSNPN, CDR2 SVGIG (reference sequence). Trimming cost V 5 bases and J 4 bases; bases outside gene matches: 4. The CDR3 has 12 residues. The DNA for the CDR3 is TGTGCCTGGGCCGGGACAGCCTATGGCTACACCTTC. This translates into CAWAGTAYGYTF.

The gene calls are TRBV6-1 and TRBJ2-7; TRBD2 matches at 11 bases. V was pared by 2 bases and J by 2 bases, with 11 bases of the junction left unmatched. The CDR3 runs 18 residues. Germline CDR1 and CDR2: MNHNS and SASEGT. CDR3 nucleotides: TGTGCCAGCAGTGAACTACAACCGGGACTAGCGGATACCTACGAGCAGTACTTC. Encoded protein: CASSELQPGLADTYEQYF.

The V and J genes are TRBV7-9 and TRBJ2-5; TRBD1 might be the D (6 bases). The V end was cut by 5 bases, the J end by 3 bases, with 10 bases between. The germline gives CDR1 SEHNR, CDR2 FQNEAQ (reference sequence). The CDR3 has 13 residues. This CDR3 is CASSPRTEETQYF. CDR3 DNA sequence: TGTGCCAGCAGCCCAAGGACAGAAGAGACCCAGTACTTC.